The 20 T cell receptor beta chains in this list originate from one sample, sequenced in a study of blood T cell repertoires in COVID-19. Using immunoSEQ multiplex PCR, the repertoire was profiled, and TCRdb retains in-frame clones only, with some absent. The sample consists of 140,000 to 150,000 clones, 85% of them appearing once. Source material: peripheral blood. The receptors shown here come from a human donor with acute or convalescent COVID-19. The donor label of this sample is uncertain.

This chain connects TRBV11-2 to TRBJ2-7; possible D gene TRBD2, 6 bases. Trimming shortened V by 6 bases and J by 4 bases, and 16 bases separated the two germline ends. This CDR3 spans 14 amino acids. Germline V gene data show CDR1 as SGHAT and CDR2 as FQNNGV. In nucleotides, the CDR3 is TGTGCCAGCAGTAGGAGCCCGGGAGCTTACGAGCAGTACGTC. This translates into CASSRSPGAYEQYV.

This rearrangement joins TRBV28 to TRBJ2-7, with D possibly matching TRBD1 (6 bases). Trimming removed 6 bases at V and 5 bases at J, with 23 bases between. The CDR3 extends over 16 amino acids. Looked up from germline, CDR1 is MDHEN and CDR2 is SYDVKM. The CDR3 region is CASSEGTIRFLNEQYF. The CDR3 coding sequence is TGTGCCAGCAGCGAGGGGACAATTCGATTTCTCAACGAGCAGTACTTC.

This clone appeared a few times. The V gene is TRBV25-1, the J gene TRBJ2-3; TRBD2 is a possible D gene (6 bases). V lost 6 bases and J 3 bases, leaving 10 bases between the germline ends. In germline, CDR1 is MGHDK, CDR2 SYGVNS. The CDR3 loop spans 13 amino acids. CDR3 residues: CASRAEGTDTQYF. In DNA form, the CDR3 reads TGTGCCAGCAGGGCGGAGGGTACAGATACGCAGTATTTT. Full variable domain (remainder filled in from reference TRBV25-1 and TRBJ2-3): EADIYQTPRYLVIGTGKKITLECSQTMGHDKMYWYQQDPGMELHLIHYSYGVNSTEKGDLSSESTVSRIRTEHFPLTLESARPSHTSQYLCASRAEGTDTQYFGPGTRLTVL.

The V and J genes are TRBV9 and TRBJ2-7, with D perhaps TRBD2 (6 bases). CDR1 and CDR2 (germline): SGDLS, YYNGEE. V was pared by 4 bases and J by 6 bases, with 17 bases between. CDR3 size: 14 residues. CDR3 loop: CASSPQSGEIEQYF. Written as DNA, the CDR3 is TGTGCCAGCAGCCCCCAATCGGGGGAGATCGAGCAGTACTTC.

There are a few counts of this clone. V gene TRBV24-1 combines with J gene TRBJ2-1, with 11 bases matching TRBD2. Trimming cost V 4 bases and J 7 bases; bases outside gene matches: 14. CDR1 and CDR2 (germline): KGHDR, SFDVKD. The CDR3 has 18 residues. The CDR3 region has the DNA TGTGCCACCAGTGACCCCGGGACTAGCGGCGGATACGGGAATGAGCAGTTCTTC. The encoded protein is CATSDPGTSGGYGNEQFF.

The chain carries TRBV27 and TRBJ1-6, with D possibly TRBD1 on 5 matching bases. CDR1 and CDR2 (germline): MNHEY, SMNVEV (reference sequence). The CDR3 extends over 14 amino acids. Between the trimmed V and J ends, which lost 6 bases and 9 bases, there was a span of 15 bases. CDR3 amino acids: CASRGGWGSSPLHF. CDR3 sequence (DNA): TGTGCCAGCAGGGGAGGCTGGGGCAGTTCACCCCTCCACTTT.

The J gene is TRBJ1-3, the V gene TRBV6-5, with 7 positions matching TRBD1. The CDR3 length is 15 residues. Germline V gene data show CDR1 as MNHEY and CDR2 as SVGAGI. Germline trimming cut 7 bases from V and 0 bases from J; bases unmatched to any gene: 6. DNA for the CDR3: TGTGCCAGCAAGACAGGGCCCCTCTCTGGAAACACCATATATTTT. Its protein product is CASKTGPLSGNTIYF.

The chain employs TRBV7-2 and TRBJ1-5, with 7 bases aligning to TRBD1. With 4 bases clipped from V and 9 bases from J, the junction kept 6 bases outside the gene matches. Germline loops: CDR1 SGHTA, CDR2 FQGNSA. The CDR3 covers 13 residues. In DNA form, the CDR3 reads TGTGCCAGCAGCTCCGACAGGGAACGGCCCCAGCATTTT. It is translated as CASSSDRERPQHF.

This clone showed up just once. The chain links TRBV27 to TRBJ2-1; D gene unclear. Germline lookup yields CDR1 MNHEY and CDR2 SMNVEV (reference sequence). CDR3 length: 13 amino acids. Trimming removed 0 bases at V and 4 bases at J, with 4 bases between. DNA for the CDR3: TGTGCCAGCAGTTTATCACGGTACAATGAGCAGTTCTTC. Its protein is CASSLSRYNEQFF.

The chain uses TRBV20-1 and TRBJ1-2, with no clear D. V was shortened by 3 bases and J by 1 base, with 15 bases between the two germline ends. CDR1 and CDR2 (germline): DFQATT, SNEGSKA (reference sequence). The CDR3 extends over 15 amino acids. CDR3 amino acids: CSASSWRDRNYGYTF. Written as DNA, the CDR3 is TGCAGTGCTAGTTCTTGGAGGGATCGTAACTATGGCTACACCTTC.

This chain uses TRBV11-3 with TRBJ2-3; weak D call: TRBD2 (6 bases). The V end was cut by 2 bases, the J end by 2 bases, with 11 bases between. The germline gives CDR1 SGHNT, CDR2 YENEEA. The CDR3 has 15 residues. The CDR3 bases are TGTGCCAGCAGCTTAAGCGGGCGTTCCACAGATACGCAGTATTTT. It yields the protein CASSLSGRSTDTQYF.

This chain links TRBV27 with TRBJ1-2; 7 positions match TRBD1. CDR1 and CDR2 from the germline V gene are MNHEY and SMNVEV (reference sequence). The V and J ends lost 3 bases and 8 bases, in that order; junction bases with no gene match: 6. CDR3 length: 13 residues. CDR3 sequence (DNA): TGTGCCAGCAGTTTCTGGCAGGGGGTCGGCTACACCTTC. Translated: CASSFWQGVGYTF.

This clone was detected a few times. V gene TRBV19 combines with J gene TRBJ1-1, with TRBD1 matching 9 bases. V shed 3 bases and J 2 bases; nucleotides not matched to a gene: 7. Germline V CDR1 and CDR2: LNHDA, SQIVND (reference sequence). The CDR3 sequence is 16 residues long. This CDR3 reads CASSMGRTGANTEAFF. CDR3 coding DNA: TGTGCCAGTAGTATGGGTAGGACAGGGGCCAACACTGAAGCTTTCTTT. Combining the CDR3 with reference TRBV19 and TRBJ1-1 gives the whole variable domain DGGITQSPKYLFRKEGQNVTLSCEQNLNHDAMYWYRQDPGQGLRLIYYSQIVNDFQKGDIAEGYSVSREKKESFPLTVTSAQKNPTAFYLCASSMGRTGANTEAFFGQGTRLTVV.

V is TRBV18 and J is TRBJ2-3, with 8 bases that match TRBD1. Germline V gives CDR1 KGHSH, CDR2 LQKENI. The CDR3 length is 16 residues. Trimming removed 3 bases from V and 1 base from J; junction bases left unmatched: 6. CDR3: CASSPATGVGTDTQYF. CDR3 sequence (DNA): TGTGCCAGCTCACCTGCGACAGGGGTCGGCACAGATACGCAGTATTTT.

This sequence joins TRBV18 and TRBJ1-1, with 9 bases that match TRBD1. Germline V lookup: CDR1 KGHSH, CDR2 LQKENI. Trimming cost V 4 bases and J 4 bases; bases outside gene matches: 4. The CDR3 is made up of 14 amino acids. The CDR3, as DNA: TGTGCCAGCTCACAGGGACAGGGAACCACTGAAGCTTTCTTT. Amino acids: CASSQGQGTTEAFF. The variable domain in full, with the rest retrieved from reference TRBV18 and TRBJ1-1, is NAGVMQNPRHLVRRRGQEARLRCSPMKGHSHVYWYRQLPEEGLKFMVYLQKENIIDESGMPKERFSAEFPKEGPSILRIQQVVRGDSAAYFCASSQGQGTTEAFFGQGTRLTVV.

The chain is built from TRBV6-2 or TRBV6-3 and TRBJ2-1, with D maybe TRBD2 (6 bases). V lost 2 bases, J lost 5 bases, and 19 bases lay in between. There are 17 residues in the CDR3. The germline V gene has CDR1 MNHEY and CDR2 SVGEGT. In nucleotides, the CDR3 is TGTGCCAGCAGTTACAATTTACGAGGCGGGAAACACAATGAGCAGTTCTTC. Amino acids: CASSYNLRGGKHNEQFF.

The chain has TRBV6-1 and TRBJ2-7, with 8 bases identical to TRBD1. Losses at the gene ends were 0 bases for V and 4 bases for J; bases not matched to a gene: 5. The CDR3 totals 15 residues. Germline loops: CDR1 MNHNS, CDR2 SASEGT. The CDR3 DNA is TGTGCCAGCAGTGAAGCCCCAGGACAGGGATACGAGCAGTACTTC. Protein sequence: CASSEAPGQGYEQYF.

This chain joins TRBV18 and TRBJ2-1; TRBD2 is a possible D gene (7 bases). CDR3 length: 13 amino acids. The ends were cut back, 3 bases at V and 7 bases at J, with 10 bases in the middle. Germline V lookup: CDR1 KGHSH, CDR2 LQKENI. The CDR3, as DNA: TGTGCCAGCTCACCCAGGGGAGGGAATGAGCAGTTCTTC. Its protein product is CASSPRGGNEQFF.

This rearrangement joins TRBV5-4 to TRBJ2-1; 7 positions match TRBD2. Trimming took 2 bases from V and 8 from J; bases not matched to a gene: 10. Germline CDR1 reads SGHNT; CDR2 reads YYREEE (reference sequence). The CDR3 extends over 15 amino acids. The DNA of the CDR3 is TGTGCCAGCAGCTTCGAGGGAGGGCCAGTAGATGAGCAGTTCTTC. It translates to CASSFEGGPVDEQFF.

The chain links TRBV6-5 to TRBJ1-6; D perhaps matches TRBD1 (5 bases). The V end was cut by 7 bases, the J end by 8 bases, with 12 bases between. This CDR3 contains 13 residues. The germline gives CDR1 MNHEY, CDR2 SVGAGI. CDR3 residues: CASTGRGYSPLHF. CDR3 bases: TGTGCCAGCACCGGGCGGGGGTATTCACCCCTCCACTTT.